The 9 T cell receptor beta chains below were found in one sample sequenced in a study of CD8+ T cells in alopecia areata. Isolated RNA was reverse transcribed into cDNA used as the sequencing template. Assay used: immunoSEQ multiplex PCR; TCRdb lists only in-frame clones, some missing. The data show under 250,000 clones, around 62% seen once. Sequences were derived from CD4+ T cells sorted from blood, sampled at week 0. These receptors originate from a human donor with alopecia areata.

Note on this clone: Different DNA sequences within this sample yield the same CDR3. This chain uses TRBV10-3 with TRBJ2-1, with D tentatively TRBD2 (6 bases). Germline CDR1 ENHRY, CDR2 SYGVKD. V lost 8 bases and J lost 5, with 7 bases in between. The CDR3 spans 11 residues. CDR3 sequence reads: CAIGGNNEQFF. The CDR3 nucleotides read TGTGCCATCGGCGGGAACAATGAGCAGTTCTTC.

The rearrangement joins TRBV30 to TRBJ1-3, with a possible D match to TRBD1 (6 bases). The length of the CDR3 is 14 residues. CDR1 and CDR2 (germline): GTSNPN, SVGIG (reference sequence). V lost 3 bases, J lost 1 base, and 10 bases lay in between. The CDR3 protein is CAWSVGGSGNTIYF. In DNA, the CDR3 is TGTGCCTGGAGCGTAGGGGGATCTGGAAACACCATATATTTT.

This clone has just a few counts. The CDR3 protein is CSVSDYEQYF. The DNA of the CDR3 is TGCAGCGTTTCCGATTACGAGCAGTACTTC. This chain joins TRBV29-1 and TRBJ2-7; D ambiguous. Germline V CDR1 and CDR2: SQVTM, ANQGSEA. Trimming left V 5 bases short and J 4 bases short, with 6 bases between. The CDR3 sequence is 10 residues long.

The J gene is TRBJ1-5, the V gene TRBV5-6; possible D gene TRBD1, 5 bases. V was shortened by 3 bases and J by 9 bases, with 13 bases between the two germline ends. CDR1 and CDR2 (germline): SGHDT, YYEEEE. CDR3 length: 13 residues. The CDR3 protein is CASSYAAGTPQHF. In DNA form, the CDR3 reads TGTGCCAGCAGCTACGCCGCGGGGACGCCCCAGCATTTT.

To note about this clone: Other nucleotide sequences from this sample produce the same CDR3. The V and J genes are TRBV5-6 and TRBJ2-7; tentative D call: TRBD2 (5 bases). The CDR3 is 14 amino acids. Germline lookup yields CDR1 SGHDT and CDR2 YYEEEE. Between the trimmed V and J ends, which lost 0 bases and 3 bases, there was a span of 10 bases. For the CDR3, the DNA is TGTGCCAGCAGCTTGGCTCTAGGGAGCTACGAGCAGTACTTC. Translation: CASSLALGSYEQYF.

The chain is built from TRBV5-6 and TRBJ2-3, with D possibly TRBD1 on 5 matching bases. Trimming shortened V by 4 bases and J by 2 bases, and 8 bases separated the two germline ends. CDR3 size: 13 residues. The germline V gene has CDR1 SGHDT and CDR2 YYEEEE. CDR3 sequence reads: CASSQDTTDTQYF. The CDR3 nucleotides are TGTGCCAGCAGCCAGGACACCACAGATACGCAGTATTTT. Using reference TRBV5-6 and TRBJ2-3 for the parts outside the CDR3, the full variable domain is DAGVTQSPTHLIKTRGQQVTLRCSPKSGHDTVSWYQQALGQGPQFIFQYYEEEERQRGNFPDRFSGHQFPNYSSELNVNALLLGDSALYLCASSQDTTDTQYFGPGTRLTVL.

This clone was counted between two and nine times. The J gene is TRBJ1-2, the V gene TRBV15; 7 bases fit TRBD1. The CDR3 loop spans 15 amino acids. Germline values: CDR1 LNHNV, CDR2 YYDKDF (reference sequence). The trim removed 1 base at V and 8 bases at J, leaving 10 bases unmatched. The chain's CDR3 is CATSRGRDRVGGYTF. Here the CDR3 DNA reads TGTGCCACCAGCAGAGGGAGAGACAGGGTAGGCGGCTACACCTTC. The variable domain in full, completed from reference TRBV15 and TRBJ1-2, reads DAMVIQNPRYQVTQFGKPVTLSCSQTLNHNVMYWYQQKSSQAPKLLFHYYDKDFNNEADTPDNFQSRRPNTSFCFLDIRSPGLGDTAMYLCATSRGRDRVGGYTFGSGTRLTVV.

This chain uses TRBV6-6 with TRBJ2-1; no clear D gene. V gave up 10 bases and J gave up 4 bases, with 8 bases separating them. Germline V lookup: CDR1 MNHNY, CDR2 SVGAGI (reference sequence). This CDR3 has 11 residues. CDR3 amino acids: CATAPYNEQFF. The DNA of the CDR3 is TGTGCCACTGCTCCTTACAATGAGCAGTTCTTC.

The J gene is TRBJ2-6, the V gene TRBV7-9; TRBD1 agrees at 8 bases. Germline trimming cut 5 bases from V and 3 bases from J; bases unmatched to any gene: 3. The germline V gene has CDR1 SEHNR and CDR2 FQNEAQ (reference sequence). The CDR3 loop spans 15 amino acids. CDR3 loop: CASSTDRDGANVLTF. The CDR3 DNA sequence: TGTGCCAGCAGCACGGACAGGGATGGGGCCAACGTCCTGACTTTC.